A selection of T cell receptor beta chains follows, all from one sample in a study of T-cell reconstitution after alpha-beta-depleted transplantation in children. One entry per CDR3 protein, called by TCRdb with MiXCR from the PCR reads. The sample shows more than 85,000 distinct CDR3 sequences, 10% of them seen only once. The sample was PBMCs from the stem cell graft donor, taken from the stem cell graft. These receptors were taken from a human donor who donated a stem cell graft to a child with acute lymphoblastic leukemia. The CDR3 runs from the conserved cysteine through the conserved F or W. A D gene is named only where the DNA matches it firmly. Size tells how often a clone was seen (once, few, many) or the class of an expanded clone, and some rows leave it out.

j_gene	abundance	v_gene	d_gene	CDR3nt	CDR3aa
TRBJ1-5	-	TRBV4-1	TRBD1	TGCGCCAGCAGCCAAGGGACAGGTTTTAGGCAGCCCCAGCATTTT	CASSQGTGFRQPQHF
TRBJ2-1	many	TRBV7-8	TRBD2	TGTGCCAGCAGCTCCTGGACTAGCGGGGGGAGGGAGCAGTTCTTC	CASSSWTSGGREQFF
TRBJ2-1	many	TRBV9	TRBD2	TGTGCCAGCAGCGGACCGCTAGCGGGATCCTACAATGAGCAGTTCTTC	CASSGPLAGSYNEQFF
TRBJ1-1	many	TRBV5-1	-	TGCGCCAGCAGCTTCAGGGAAGGGAGCACTGAAGCTTTCTTT	CASSFREGSTEAFF
TRBJ1-5	-	TRBV29-1	-	TGCAGCGTGCTTAGCAATCAGCCCCAGCATTTT	CSVLSNQPQHF
TRBJ1-1	many	TRBV29-1	-	TGCAGCGTCCCGGCATTCATGAACACTGAAGCTTTCTTT	CSVPAFMNTEAFF
TRBJ2-3	many	TRBV6-1	TRBD2	TGTGCCAGCAACCTACTAGCGGGGGGGTCACAAGATACGCAGTATTTT	CASNLLAGGSQDTQYF
TRBJ1-6	few	TRBV3-1	TRBD1	TGTGCCAGCAGCCCGGGACAGACTAATAATTCACCCCTCCACTTT	CASSPGQTNNSPLHF
TRBJ1-1	many	TRBV5-1	TRBD1	TGCGCCAGCAGCAGAAGACAGGGGTGGACTGAAGCTTTCTTT	CASSRRQGWTEAFF
TRBJ2-3	many	TRBV12-3/TRBV12-4	TRBD2	TGTGCCAGCAGTCGGGGGGGAGGGGATACGCAGTATTTT	CASSRGGGDTQYF
TRBJ2-5	many	TRBV5-6	TRBD1	TGTGCCAGCAGCTCCCTCCCGGGACAGGGACAAGAGACCCAGTACTTC	CASSSLPGQGQETQYF
TRBJ2-5	many	TRBV9	-	TGTGCCAGCAGCGTAGAGGGAACGCAGACCCAGTACTTC	CASSVEGTQTQYF
TRBJ2-3	many	TRBV7-2	-	TGTGCCAGCAGCTTAGGGTTTGGGACTAGCACAGATACGCAGTATTTT	CASSLGFGTSTDTQYF
TRBJ2-2	many	TRBV24-1	-	TGTGCCACCAGGACAGAGCTTAACACCGGGGAGCTGTTTTTT	CATRTELNTGELFF
TRBJ2-5	many	TRBV27	TRBD1	TGTGCCAGCAAAGACAGGGCGAGGGAGACCCAGTACTTC	CASKDRARETQYF
TRBJ1-3	many	TRBV15	-	TGTGCCACCAGCATCCTGACAGCTGGAAACACCATATATTTT	CATSILTAGNTIYF
TRBJ2-2	many	TRBV5-5	-	TGTGCCAGCAGCTTGAGACGGACTTTCGCGAACACCGGGGAGCTGTTTTTT	CASSLRRTFANTGELFF
TRBJ2-7	many	TRBV12-3/TRBV12-4	-	TGTGCCAGCAGTTTATTTGGCGGATCTAGCTCCTACGAGCAGTACTTC	CASSLFGGSSSYEQYF
TRBJ2-3	many	TRBV4-1	-	TGCGCCAGCAGCCAAGGGGGGGACAGAATGACGCAGTATTTT	CASSQGGDRMTQYF
TRBJ2-5	many	TRBV9	TRBD2	TGTGCCAGCAGCGAGACTAGCGTTCAAGAGACCCAGTACTTC	CASSETSVQETQYF
TRBJ2-5	many	TRBV6-5	TRBD2	TGTGCCACGACTAGCGGTGAGACCCAGTACTTC	CATTSGETQYF
TRBJ2-1	many	TRBV5-1	-	TGCGCCCCGGATCAAGGGATTAGTGAGCAGTTCTTC	CAPDQGISEQFF
TRBJ2-1	many	TRBV4-2	TRBD2	TGTGCCAGCAGCCACGATAAGCGGGGCTACAATGAGCAGTTCTTC	CASSHDKRGYNEQFF
TRBJ2-7	many	TRBV6-5	TRBD1	TGTGCCAGCAGTTACCAAACATTGGGACAGGGGGCTCGGAATGTCTACGAGCAGTACTTC	CASSYQTLGQGARNVYEQYF
TRBJ1-1	many	TRBV7-8	-	-	CASSLNRRSGSLDKAPDSQF
TRBJ2-7	many	TRBV7-2	TRBD1	TGTGCCAGCAGCCCACAGGGGGGCTCCTACGAGCAGTACTTC	CASSPQGGSYEQYF
TRBJ2-1	-	TRBV20-1	-	TGCAGTGCACCGGACTACAATGAGCAGTTCTTC	CSAPDYNEQFF
TRBJ2-7	many	TRBV29-1	-	TGCAGCGTGAAAAAGCAGGAAAGCTCCTACGAGCAGTACTTC	CSVKKQESSYEQYF
TRBJ1-6	many	TRBV29-1	-	TGCAGCGTTGAAGGTATCCCACCGGGCCCCTCAGGGACACCCCTCCACTTT	CSVEGIPPGPSGTPLHF
TRBJ2-5	many	TRBV5-1	TRBD2	TGCGCCAGCAGCTTGGCTAGCGGCCAAGAGACCCAGTACTTC	CASSLASGQETQYF
TRBJ2-5	many	TRBV7-2	TRBD2	TGTGCCAGCAGCCCACCGGGACTAGCGGGGGGTAAAGAGACCCAGTACTTC	CASSPPGLAGGKETQYF
TRBJ1-3	-	TRBV11-2	-	TGTGCCAGCAACAATTGGGCCCGACCCAGGTCCATCTCTGGAAACACCATATATTTT	CASNNWARPRSISGNTIYF
TRBJ2-1	many	TRBV12-3/TRBV12-4	TRBD2	TGTGCCACCATAGGGCTAGCGGGGGTCGGCAATGAGCAGTTCTTC	CATIGLAGVGNEQFF
TRBJ2-5	many	TRBV10-3	-	TGTGCCACCCGGACGGCCCCCGTAGTGGCCCAGTACTTC	CATRTAPVVAQYF
TRBJ2-1	many	TRBV6-1	TRBD2	TGTGCCAGCACGGGACTAGCGGGCCCCAATGAGCAGTTCTTC	CASTGLAGPNEQFF
TRBJ2-7	many	TRBV5-5	TRBD2	TGTGCCAGCAGCTTATTAGCGGGAGGGCCGTCCGAGCAGTACTTC	CASSLLAGGPSEQYF
TRBJ2-1	many	TRBV5-1	-	TGCGCCAGCAGCTCGATGACAAGCGATGAGCAGTTCTTC	CASSSMTSDEQFF
TRBJ2-1	many	TRBV7-3	TRBD2	TGTGCCAGCAGCTTAATGGGACTAGCGGGTGGCAATGAGCAGTTCTTC	CASSLMGLAGGNEQFF
TRBJ2-3	many	TRBV7-2	TRBD2	TGTGCCAGCAGCTTAACCGGGACTAGCGGAGCAGATACGCAGTATTTT	CASSLTGTSGADTQYF
TRBJ1-5	-	TRBV5-6	-	TGTGCCAGCAGCCCCGGACTGGGCAACCAGCCCCAGCATTTT	CASSPGLGNQPQHF
TRBJ1-4	many	TRBV9	TRBD1	TGTGCCAGCAGCAAAAATCCGGGACAGACAGATGAAAAACTGTTTTTT	CASSKNPGQTDEKLFF
TRBJ2-3	many	TRBV9	-	TGTGCCAGCAGCGTAGCAAGGGGTGCTAGCACAGATACGCAGTATTTT	CASSVARGASTDTQYF
TRBJ1-1	many	TRBV7-9	-	TGTGCCGTCGGCAGCATGAACACTGAAGCTTTCTTT	CAVGSMNTEAFF
TRBJ2-5	many	TRBV29-1	-	TGCAGCGTTGTTGACAGGAACCAAGAGACCCAGTACTTC	CSVVDRNQETQYF
TRBJ2-3	few	TRBV4-3	TRBD1	TGCGCCAGCAGCCAAGGACAGGGGGAGACAGATACGCAGTATTTT	CASSQGQGETDTQYF
TRBJ2-7	many	TRBV6-1	TRBD2	TGTGCCGCCGCAAGCGGGGGGGCTTACGAGCAGTACTTC	CAAASGGAYEQYF
TRBJ1-5	many	TRBV20-1	-	TGCAGTGTTAGAGGGAGCAATCAGCCCCAGCATTTT	CSVRGSNQPQHF
TRBJ2-7	many	TRBV3-1	-	TGTGCCAGCAGCCAAAGCTATAGCGGCCCCTACGAGCAGTACTTC	CASSQSYSGPYEQYF
TRBJ2-7	many	TRBV4-3	-	TGCGCCAGCAGCCAAGATTTTAGGGTCTCCGAGCAGTACTTC	CASSQDFRVSEQYF
TRBJ1-4	many	TRBV20-1	-	TGCAGTGCTAGAGATTCCGGGGGCGTCATCTATAATGAAAAACTGTTTTTT	CSARDSGGVIYNEKLFF
TRBJ2-2	many	TRBV5-1	-	TGCGCCAGCAGCCTCAGAGGACAGATGAACACCGGGGAGCTGTTTTTT	CASSLRGQMNTGELFF
TRBJ2-7	many	TRBV20-1	-	TGCAGTGCTAGATTACAGACCTACGAGCAGTACTTC	CSARLQTYEQYF
TRBJ2-1	many	TRBV25-1	TRBD2	TGTGCCAGCAGTGACCCCCTCCTTCGAGCGGGACCCTACAATGAGCAGTTCTTC	CASSDPLLRAGPYNEQFF
TRBJ1-6	-	TRBV6-5	TRBD1	TGTGCCAGCAGTTCCGTACCGGGACAGGGCAATTCACCCCTCCACTTT	CASSSVPGQGNSPLHF
TRBJ1-2	many	TRBV9	-	TGTGCCAGCAGCGTAGGATGGGGAAACTATGGCTACACCTTC	CASSVGWGNYGYTF